These T cell receptor beta chains were read from a single sample in a study of Ad26.COV2.S vaccination and SARS-CoV-2 variants. TCRdb's copy holds only in-frame clones and misses some; the assay was immunoSEQ multiplex PCR. The profile shows 350,000 to 450,000 clones, 92% of them singletons. The material sequenced was peripheral blood, taken after recovery from COVID-19. These receptors all come from a human donor who had recovered from COVID-19. Both conserved end residues are part of each CDR3. Fields, in order: clone size, J gene, D gene, V gene, CDR3 DNA, CDR3 protein. The D gene is left open where the match is weak. Size is stated for part of the rows, as once, few or many counts, or as a class when the clone is expanded.

clone_size: once
j_call: TRBJ1-1
d_call: NA
v_call: TRBV19
cdr3_nt: TGTGCCAGTAGTTATAGGCACAACACTGAAGCTTTCTTT
cdr3_aa: CASSYRHNTEAFF

clone_size: NA
j_call: TRBJ2-6
d_call: NA
v_call: TRBV13
cdr3_nt: TGTGCCAGCAGCTCCGACAAATCTGGGGCCAACGTCCTGACTTTC
cdr3_aa: CASSSDKSGANVLTF

clone_size: NA
j_call: TRBJ2-2
d_call: TRBD2
v_call: TRBV6-2/TRBV6-3
cdr3_nt: TGTGCCAGCAGTATGAGCGGGGGGGCCGCCGGGGAGCTGTTTTTT
cdr3_aa: CASSMSGGAAGELFF

clone_size: once
j_call: TRBJ2-3
d_call: TRBD2
v_call: TRBV5-1
cdr3_nt: TGCGCCAGCAGCCCCGAGGGAACAGCGGGGGGGAAAGATACGCAGTATTTT
cdr3_aa: CASSPEGTAGGKDTQYF

clone_size: NA
j_call: TRBJ1-2
d_call: TRBD1
v_call: TRBV9
cdr3_nt: TGTGCCAGCAGCGGACAGGGAAATGGCTACACCTTC
cdr3_aa: CASSGQGNGYTF

clone_size: NA
j_call: TRBJ2-3
d_call: TRBD1
v_call: TRBV6-2/TRBV6-3
cdr3_nt: TGTGCCAGCAGTTACGATGTGGGACAGGGGTCTTTTAACACAGATACGCAGTATTTT
cdr3_aa: CASSYDVGQGSFNTDTQYF

clone_size: NA
j_call: TRBJ2-1
d_call: TRBD2
v_call: TRBV19
cdr3_nt: TGTGCCAGTAGTAGTTTTTTAGCGGGGAGCTCCTACAATGAGCAGTTCTTC
cdr3_aa: CASSSFLAGSSYNEQFF

clone_size: NA
j_call: TRBJ1-6
d_call: NA
v_call: TRBV19
cdr3_nt: TGTGCCAGTAGTAAAGACTCTGGTTCCTATAATTCACCCCTCCACTTT
cdr3_aa: CASSKDSGSYNSPLHF

clone_size: once
j_call: TRBJ2-1
d_call: NA
v_call: TRBV5-1
cdr3_nt: TGCGCCAGCAGCCTGGCCGCTGAGGGCCGGGAGCAGTTCTTC
cdr3_aa: CASSLAAEGREQFF

clone_size: NA
j_call: TRBJ2-3
d_call: NA
v_call: TRBV29-1
cdr3_nt: TGCAGCGTCCGGGACTTCACAGATACGCAGTATTTT
cdr3_aa: CSVRDFTDTQYF

clone_size: NA
j_call: TRBJ1-6
d_call: NA
v_call: TRBV5-6
cdr3_nt: TGTGCCAGCAGCTTGGGGACGTCTACACCCCTCCACTTT
cdr3_aa: CASSLGTSTPLHF

clone_size: NA
j_call: TRBJ1-3
d_call: NA
v_call: TRBV6-6
cdr3_nt: TGTGCCACCGGCTCGGGGACACTAAACACCATATATTTT
cdr3_aa: CATGSGTLNTIYF

clone_size: NA
j_call: TRBJ1-4
d_call: NA
v_call: TRBV15
cdr3_nt: TGTGCCACCAGCAGAACCGGGACATTAAAAAAACTGTTTTTT
cdr3_aa: CATSRTGTLKKLFF

clone_size: NA
j_call: TRBJ1-6
d_call: TRBD1
v_call: TRBV5-5
cdr3_nt: TGTGCCAGCAGCTCTCTGGGACAGTATAATTCACCCCTCCACTTT
cdr3_aa: CASSSLGQYNSPLHF

clone_size: NA
j_call: TRBJ2-7
d_call: TRBD2
v_call: TRBV6-5
cdr3_nt: TGTGCCAGCATTGGTACTAGCGGACCCTCCTACGAGCAGTACTTC
cdr3_aa: CASIGTSGPSYEQYF

clone_size: NA
j_call: TRBJ1-3
d_call: TRBD1
v_call: TRBV10-3
cdr3_nt: TGTGCCATCAGGTCACAGGGGACAGGAAACACCATATATTTT
cdr3_aa: CAIRSQGTGNTIYF

clone_size: NA
j_call: TRBJ2-1
d_call: TRBD1
v_call: TRBV9
cdr3_nt: TGTGCCAGCAGCGTAGGGGGGGACAGGGATACGAATGAGCAGTTCTTC
cdr3_aa: CASSVGGDRDTNEQFF

clone_size: NA
j_call: TRBJ2-7
d_call: TRBD2
v_call: TRBV29-1
cdr3_nt: TGCAGCGTGGCCGGGACTAGCAATTACGAGCAGTACTTC
cdr3_aa: CSVAGTSNYEQYF

clone_size: NA
j_call: TRBJ2-5
d_call: NA
v_call: TRBV10-3
cdr3_nt: TGTGCCATCAGTGAGTCGTTACGGACTCACCAAGAGACCCAGTACTTC
cdr3_aa: CAISESLRTHQETQYF

clone_size: NA
j_call: TRBJ2-3
d_call: NA
v_call: TRBV4-1
cdr3_nt: TGCGCCAGCAGCCAAGACGAAGATACGCAGTATTTT
cdr3_aa: CASSQDEDTQYF

clone_size: NA
j_call: TRBJ2-2
d_call: TRBD2
v_call: TRBV27
cdr3_nt: TGTGCCAGCAGTTTTAGCGGGGAATCGAACACCGGGGAGCTGTTTTTT
cdr3_aa: CASSFSGESNTGELFF

clone_size: NA
j_call: TRBJ2-5
d_call: NA
v_call: TRBV6-2/TRBV6-3
cdr3_nt: TGTGCCAGCAGTCGAGGGGCGGAGACCCAGTACTTC
cdr3_aa: CASSRGAETQYF

clone_size: NA
j_call: TRBJ1-6
d_call: NA
v_call: TRBV10-2
cdr3_nt: TGCGCCAGCAGTGATAGGGGGAGCTCCTATAATTCACCCCTCCACTTT
cdr3_aa: CASSDRGSSYNSPLHF

clone_size: NA
j_call: TRBJ1-1
d_call: NA
v_call: TRBV25-1
cdr3_nt: TGTGCCAGCAGTGTCAAGAGGAACACTGAAGCTTTCTTT
cdr3_aa: CASSVKRNTEAFF

clone_size: NA
j_call: TRBJ1-1
d_call: NA
v_call: TRBV6-5
cdr3_nt: TGTGCCAGCAGTTACAATTCGCCGAACACTGAAGCTTTCTTT
cdr3_aa: CASSYNSPNTEAFF

clone_size: NA
j_call: TRBJ1-1
d_call: NA
v_call: TRBV7-9
cdr3_nt: TGTGCCAGCAGCTCGGGACGGCTGAACACTGAAGCTTTCTTT
cdr3_aa: CASSSGRLNTEAFF

clone_size: NA
j_call: TRBJ2-7
d_call: NA
v_call: TRBV11-2
cdr3_nt: TGTGCCAGCAGCTCCTTACAGGGAAAATCCTACGAGCAGTACTTC
cdr3_aa: CASSSLQGKSYEQYF

clone_size: NA
j_call: TRBJ1-2
d_call: NA
v_call: TRBV7-8
cdr3_nt: TGTGCCAGCAGCCACGGCTATGGCTACACCTTC
cdr3_aa: CASSHGYGYTF

clone_size: NA
j_call: TRBJ2-3
d_call: TRBD2
v_call: TRBV19
cdr3_nt: TGTGCCAGTAGTATAGTAGGTCTAGCGGGGGGCACAGATACGCAGTATTTT
cdr3_aa: CASSIVGLAGGTDTQYF

clone_size: NA
j_call: TRBJ1-6
d_call: TRBD1
v_call: TRBV5-6
cdr3_nt: TGTGCCAGCAGCTCCCTGGGACAGATTAATTCACCCCTCCACTTT
cdr3_aa: CASSSLGQINSPLHF

clone_size: NA
j_call: TRBJ1-1
d_call: NA
v_call: TRBV13
cdr3_nt: TGTGCCAGCAGCTCCTACACAGGGCGAAACACTGAAGCTTTCTTT
cdr3_aa: CASSSYTGRNTEAFF

clone_size: NA
j_call: TRBJ2-5
d_call: TRBD1
v_call: TRBV6-5
cdr3_nt: TGTGCCAGCAGTTCCGGGACAGGGTTAACGGAGACCCAGTACTTC
cdr3_aa: CASSSGTGLTETQYF

clone_size: NA
j_call: TRBJ2-1
d_call: NA
v_call: TRBV12-3/TRBV12-4
cdr3_nt: TGTGCCAGCAGTTTTTCGGGTAATGAGCAGTTCTTC
cdr3_aa: CASSFSGNEQFF

clone_size: once
j_call: TRBJ1-3
d_call: NA
v_call: TRBV12-3/TRBV12-4
cdr3_nt: TGTGCCAGCAGTGGCCGCTCTGGAAACACCATATATTTT
cdr3_aa: CASSGRSGNTIYF

clone_size: NA
j_call: TRBJ2-1
d_call: NA
v_call: TRBV6-8
cdr3_nt: TGTGCCCAAGCGGTCTACAATGAGCAGTTCTTC
cdr3_aa: CAQAVYNEQFF

clone_size: NA
j_call: TRBJ2-2
d_call: TRBD1
v_call: TRBV6-5
cdr3_nt: TGTGCCAGTAAGACAGGGGGGAGTACCGGGGAGCTGTTTTTT
cdr3_aa: CASKTGGSTGELFF

clone_size: NA
j_call: TRBJ1-1
d_call: NA
v_call: TRBV6-6
cdr3_nt: TGTGCCAGCAGTTACTCGGGAGGGACGGGCACTGAAGCTTTCTTT
cdr3_aa: CASSYSGGTGTEAFF